These T cell receptor beta chains were read from a single sample in a study of somatic mutations in cytotoxic T cells in rheumatoid arthritis. Method: immunoSEQ multiplex PCR; TCRdb's copy keeps in-frame clones and lacks some. The sample carries 5,500 to 6,500 clones, approximately 78% recorded once. Sequenced sample: CD8+ T cells sorted from blood. The receptors originated from an adult with rheumatoid arthritis. The CDR3 runs from the conserved cysteine through the conserved F or W. The D gene is left open where the match is weak. The size entry is marked missing in some rows and otherwise reads once, few, many or a size class.

TRBD1 | 15 | . | TRBJ1-1 | TRBV27 | CASSLSGQGGTEAFF | TGTGCCAGCAGTTTATCGGGACAGGGAGGGACTGAAGCTTTCTTT
TRBD1 | 14 | . | TRBJ1-1 | TRBV29-1 | CSVLTTGGVTEAFF | TGCAGCGTCCTCACGACAGGGGGCGTCACTGAAGCTTTCTTT
TRBD2 | 16 | . | TRBJ2-2 | TRBV6-5 | CASSYSTSTHTGELFF | TGTGCCAGCAGTTACTCGACTAGCACTCACACCGGGGAGCTGTTTTTT
. | 11 | . | TRBJ1-1 | TRBV19 | CASSWGVQAFF | TGTGCCAGTAGTTGGGGGGTCCAAGCTTTCTTT
. | 17 | . | TRBJ1-2 | TRBV27 | CASSSDSKGVWNYGYTF | TGTGCCAGCAGTTCCGATTCTAAAGGAGTTTGGAACTATGGCTACACCTTC
. | 13 | few | TRBJ1-1 | TRBV7-6 | CASSLTGNTEAFF | TGTGCCAGCAGCCTAACAGGGAACACTGAAGCTTTCTTT
TRBD2 | 15 | . | TRBJ2-3 | TRBV4-1 | CASGLAGGVTDTQYF | TGCGCCAGCGGACTAGCGGGGGGGGTCACAGATACGCAGTATTTT
TRBD2 | 15 | once | TRBJ2-1 | TRBV5-6 | CASSFRSGGYNGQFF | TGTGCCAGCAGCTTTCGGAGCGGGGGGTACAATGGGCAGTTCTTC
. | 16 | . | TRBJ2-5 | TRBV11-2 | CASSLEVIRQEETQYF | TGTGCCAGCAGCTTAGAAGTTATCAGGCAGGAAGAGACCCAGTACTTC
TRBD1 | 15 | . | TRBJ1-2 | TRBV27 | CASSGGQGAMYGYTF | TGTGCCAGCAGTGGCGGACAGGGGGCCATGTATGGCTACACCTTC
. | 15 | once | TRBJ1-5 | TRBV28 | CASSLYAGVHQPQHF | TGTGCCAGCAGTTTATACGCAGGGGTCCATCAGCCCCAGCATTTT
. | 13 | once | TRBJ1-2 | TRBV6-1 | CASPGPLGGGYTF | TGTGCCAGCCCCGGGCCCCTGGGTGGCGGCTACACCTTC
TRBD1 | 14 | . | TRBJ2-3 | TRBV6-6 | CASSRLTGLHTQYF | TGTGCCAGCAGTCGTTTGACAGGGCTCCATACGCAGTATTTT
TRBD1 | 15 | . | TRBJ1-5 | TRBV5-5 | CASSLGTGSNQPQHF | TGTGCCAGCAGCTTGGGGACAGGGAGCAATCAGCCCCAGCATTTT
TRBD1 | 16 | . | TRBJ1-3 | TRBV30 | CAFAVLRTGDGNTIYF | TGTGCCTTTGCTGTATTAAGGACAGGGGACGGAAACACCATATATTTT
. | 17 | . | TRBJ1-2 | TRBV27 | CASSFGVPGPNHYGYTF | TGTGCCAGCAGTTTTGGTGTTCCGGGGCCTAACCACTATGGCTACACCTTC